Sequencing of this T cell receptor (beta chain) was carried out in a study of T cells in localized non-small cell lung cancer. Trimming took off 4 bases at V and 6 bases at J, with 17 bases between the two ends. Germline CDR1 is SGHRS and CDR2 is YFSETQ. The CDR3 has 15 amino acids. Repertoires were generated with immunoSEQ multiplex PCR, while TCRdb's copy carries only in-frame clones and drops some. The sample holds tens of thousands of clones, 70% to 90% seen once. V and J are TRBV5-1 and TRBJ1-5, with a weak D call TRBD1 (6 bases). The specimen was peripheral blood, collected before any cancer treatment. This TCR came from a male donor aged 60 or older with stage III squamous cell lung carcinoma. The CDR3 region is CASSREGGAGQPQHF. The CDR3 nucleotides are TGCGCCAGCAGCCGGGAGGGGGGGGCCGGTCAGCCCCAGCATTTT.